The rows below give T cell receptor beta chains drawn from one sample of a study of OX40 agonist ivuxolimab in advanced cancers. Some clones are missing from TCRdb's copy, which holds only in-frame ones; the method was immunoSEQ multiplex PCR. The data show some 100,000 clones, more than 75% seen once. Specimen: CD4+ or CD8+ T cells sorted from blood, collected in a trial of the OX40 agonist ivuxolimab. The receptor source for this set is an adult with an advanced solid tumor such as melanoma, head and neck, liver or kidney cancer. Both conserved end residues are part of each CDR3. The D gene is left open where the match is weak. Some rows have no size entry. The others give once, few or many, or a class for an expanded clone.

D gene | J gene | V gene | clone size | CDR3 DNA | CDR3 protein
TRBD2 | TRBJ2-7 | TRBV9 | - | TGTGCCAGCAGCGTAGGTCTTAGCGGGAGCATCGCCTACGAGCAGTACTTC | CASSVGLSGSIAYEQYF
TRBD1 | TRBJ2-7 | TRBV30 | - | TGTGCCTGGAGTGGGGGACAGGGAATCTCCTACGAGCAGTACTTC | CAWSGGQGISYEQYF
- | TRBJ1-2 | TRBV9 | - | TGTGCCAGCAGCCCGAGGACGGATACCTACACCTTC | CASSPRTDTYTF
- | TRBJ1-4 | TRBV28 | - | TGTGCCAGCAGCTCAGGGGCCCTTGTTGAAAAACTGTTTTTT | CASSSGALVEKLFF
TRBD1 | TRBJ2-5 | TRBV7-2 | - | TGTGCCAGCAGCTCAGGGGGTGAGACCCAGTACTTC | CASSSGGETQYF
- | TRBJ2-7 | TRBV4-3 | - | TGCGCCAGCAGCCAAGACCTCTCGAGGCCTCGCGAGCAGTACTTC | CASSQDLSRPREQYF
TRBD1 | TRBJ2-6 | TRBV7-2 | once | TGTGCCAGCAGCCCGGACAGGGCGGGCTCTGGGGCCAACGTCCTGACTTTC | CASSPDRAGSGANVLTF
TRBD1 | TRBJ1-1 | TRBV9 | - | TGTGCCAGCAACTCGGGACAGTTAGGCGCAGAAGCTTTCTTT | CASNSGQLGAEAFF
- | TRBJ1-1 | TRBV11-3 | - | TGTGCCAGCAGCTTAGATTACTACGGGGTTCTGAACACTGAAGCTTTCTTT | CASSLDYYGVLNTEAFF
- | TRBJ2-1 | TRBV11-3 | - | TGTGCCAGCAGCTTAGATCTTGACAATGAGCAGTTCTTC | CASSLDLDNEQFF
TRBD1 | TRBJ1-1 | TRBV27 | - | TGTGCCACCACGCCCCTAACGGGACAGGGACTATTGAACACTGAAGCTTTCTTT | CATTPLTGQGLLNTEAFF
- | TRBJ2-1 | TRBV18 | once | TGTGCCAGCTCATCCTCCGGGCCCGACAATGAGCAGTTCTTC | CASSSSGPDNEQFF
TRBD1 | TRBJ2-7 | TRBV27 | - | TGTGCCAGCAGTTTATACAGGGGGCACTCCTACGAGCAGTACTTC | CASSLYRGHSYEQYF
TRBD1 | TRBJ2-3 | TRBV7-3 | - | TGTGCCAGCAGCTTGGGACAGGGAGTGCTATATACGCAGTATTTT | CASSLGQGVLYTQYF
- | TRBJ2-7 | TRBV4-1 | - | TGCGCCAGCAGCCAAGAGGGGAAGATTACCTACGAGCAGTACTTC | CASSQEGKITYEQYF
TRBD2 | TRBJ2-3 | TRBV7-9 | once | TGTGCCAGCAGCTCGACTAGCGGGCCCACAGATACGCAGTATTTT | CASSSTSGPTDTQYF
- | TRBJ2-1 | TRBV6-6 | - | TGTGCCAGCATTCCTGGTATAACTTTCCTTAATGAGCAGTTCTTC | CASIPGITFLNEQFF
- | TRBJ1-4 | TRBV6-5 | - | TGTGCCAGCAGTTCGGGGGGAGCTAATGAAAAACTGTTTTTT | CASSSGGANEKLFF
TRBD1 | TRBJ1-2 | TRBV5-1 | - | TGCGCCAGCAGACAGGGGATCGACTATGGCTACACCTTC | CASRQGIDYGYTF
- | TRBJ2-1 | TRBV7-2 | - | TGTGCCAGCAGGTCCGGAGGGACCTACAATGAGCAGTTCTTC | CASRSGGTYNEQFF
- | TRBJ1-5 | TRBV7-2 | - | TGTGCCAGCAGCGCCCAGAGGGGGGGAGGTCAGCCCCAGCATTTT | CASSAQRGGGQPQHF
- | TRBJ2-3 | TRBV5-4 | - | TGTGCCAGCAGCTTGGCGACTTGGGGGAGGGATACGCAGTATTTT | CASSLATWGRDTQYF
- | TRBJ1-1 | TRBV10-3 | - | TGTGCCATCAGTGTGCCAGGGGACACTGAAGCTTTCTTT | CAISVPGDTEAFF
- | TRBJ2-1 | TRBV5-4 | - | TGTGCCAGCAGCTTGGTCTACAATGAGCAGTTCTTC | CASSLVYNEQFF
- | TRBJ1-2 | TRBV19 | - | TGTGCCAGTAGTCTGACGTCAGGGGGCTACACCTTC | CASSLTSGGYTF
TRBD2 | TRBJ2-7 | TRBV6-1 | - | TGTGCCAGCAGCGGTAGGACTAGCGGTTCCTACGAGCAGTACTTC | CASSGRTSGSYEQYF
- | TRBJ2-1 | TRBV5-8 | - | TGTGCCAGCGGCTTTTCGATTCGTGCCTGGGACCATCAGTTCTTC | CASGFSIRAWDHQFF
- | TRBJ1-1 | TRBV5-1 | once | TGCGCCAGCAGCCCTTTCTTCGGACGATTGAACACTGAAGCTTTCTTT | CASSPFFGRLNTEAFF
TRBD2 | TRBJ2-5 | TRBV23-1 | - | TGCGCCAGCAGTCCCGGCGGACTAGCGGGCGAAAAACCTCAAGAGACCCAGTACTTC | CASSPGGLAGEKPQETQYF